The 8 T cell receptor beta chains given below trace back to one sample, sequenced in a study of T-cell reconstitution after alpha-beta-depleted transplantation in children. Unique molecular identifiers were incorporated into the prepared TCRbeta library. TCRdb analysed the PCR reads with MiXCR anew, one entry per CDR3 protein. The sample contains about 300,000 distinct CDR3 sequences, about 9.5% of which appear only once. The source was PBMCs, collected before TCRalphabeta/CD19-depleted stem cell transplant. These receptors were taken from a boy less than two years old with acute myeloid leukemia, due to receive a stem cell transplant.

This clonotype has a count of ten or more. This sequence joins TRBV28 and TRBJ2-5; D remains unclear. This CDR3 region has 14 residues. V was pared by 2 bases and J by 2 bases, with 9 bases between. The germline CDR1 and CDR2 sequences are MDHEN and SYDVKM. The DNA of the CDR3 is TGTGCCAGCAGTTTAATAGGCCCACAAGAGACCCAGTACTTC. This codes for CASSLIGPQETQYF. Variable domain in full (rest from reference TRBV28 and TRBJ2-5): DVKVTQSSRYLVKRTGEKVFLECVQDMDHENMFWYRQDPGLGLRLIYFSYDVKMKEKGDIPEGYSVSREKKERFSLILESASTNQTSMYLCASSLIGPQETQYFGPGTRLLVL.

Notes on this clonotype: Possible read error: a much larger clone is one base away. The chain uses TRBV3-1 and TRBJ2-7, with 9 bases identical to TRBD2. The germline V gene encodes CDR1 LGHDT and CDR2 YNNKEL (reference sequence). With 7 bases clipped from V and 5 bases from J, the junction kept 9 bases outside the gene matches. CDR3 length: 14 residues. CDR3 amino acids: CASTMTSGAHEQYF. In DNA, the CDR3 is TGTGCCAGCACCATGACTAGCGGAGCCCACGAGCAGTACTTC.

The gene calls are TRBV12-3 or TRBV12-4 and TRBJ2-7; 12 nucleotides line up with TRBD2. V gave up 4 bases and J gave up 2 bases; unmatched junction bases: 9. The CDR3 is 17 amino acids. CDR3 loop: CASSSFPRLAGAYEQYF. The CDR3 region has the DNA TGTGCCAGCAGTTCCTTCCCTCGACTAGCGGGGGCCTACGAGCAGTACTTC.

Worth noting for this clonotype: A read error may explain this, as a much larger clone is one base away. V gene TRBV6-2 or TRBV6-3 combines with J gene TRBJ2-2, with TRBD1 matching 7 bases. Germline V gives CDR1 MNHEY, CDR2 SVGEGT. The CDR3 sequence is 14 residues long. The CDR3 bases are TGTGCCGGCAGTATCAGGGGGAGCACCGGGGAGCTGTTTTTT. Its translation is CAGSIRGSTGELFF.

At least ten counts were recorded for this clonotype. The rearrangement uses TRBV29-1 and TRBJ2-1; D not certain. The CDR3 has 13 residues. The germline V gene has CDR1 SQVTM and CDR2 ANQGSEA. V was clipped by 6 bases and J by 3 bases, with 12 bases between them. The CDR3 DNA reads TGCAGCGTCCTGGTCGCAGACTACAATGAGCAGTTCTTC. Its translation is CSVLVADYNEQFF.

Ten or more counts support this clonotype. The V gene is TRBV7-9, the J gene TRBJ2-4; no definite D call. The CDR3 covers 14 residues. V shed 5 bases and J shed 0 bases, with 8 bases lying between them. Germline V gene sequence: CDR1 SEHNR, CDR2 FQNEAQ (reference sequence). CDR3: CASSHQAAKNIQYF. As DNA, the CDR3 is TGTGCCAGCAGCCATCAGGCAGCCAAAAACATTCAGTACTTC.

This clonotype was picked up many times. The V call is TRBV28, the J call TRBJ2-1; D not certain. The germline gives CDR1 MDHEN, CDR2 SYDVKM. The CDR3 length is 15 residues. The V and J ends lost 7 bases and 3 bases respectively, with 16 bases between them. Written as DNA, the CDR3 is TGTGCCAGCATTGACCGGGCCAACGACTACAATGAGCAGTTCTTC. This translates into CASIDRANDYNEQFF.

This clonotype was seen ten or more times. This chain links TRBV4-3 with TRBJ1-5; tentative D call: TRBD1 (5 bases). Looked up from germline, CDR1 is LGHNA and CDR2 is YSLEER. CDR3 length equals 15 residues. V dropped 1 base and J dropped 2 bases, with 9 bases sitting between them. CDR3 protein: CASSQAAQGNQPQHF. CDR3 nucleotide sequence: TGCGCCAGCAGCCAAGCAGCACAGGGCAATCAGCCCCAGCATTTT.